Below, one T cell receptor beta chain is given with its context. Its antigen is currently unknown. Germline lookup yields CDR1 SEHNR and CDR2 FQNEAQ (reference sequence). The germline V and J ends were trimmed by 6 bases and 0 bases, with 9 bases remaining between them. There are 14 residues in the CDR3. The data stem from a study of T cell clones after liver transplantation. Across the study: Liver transplant recipients had immunosuppression withdrawal attempted within 2 years.

The table came from immunoSEQ multiplex PCR; TCRdb's copy has only in-frame clones and leaves some out. This table holds over 60,000 clones, about 80% found once. Study observations and caveats: Post-transplant, graft-donor-reactive CD4 TCRbeta sequences in blood dropped significantly in 5 of 8 subjects.

This sequence originates from a human donor who received a liver transplant. The specimen was CD4+ T cells from blood, collected before liver transplant. The chain has TRBV7-9 and TRBJ1-5, with D possibly matching TRBD1 (5 bases). CDR3 nucleotides: TGTGCCAGCAGTCTGGACATTAGCAATCAGCCCCAGCATTTT. Amino acid sequence: CASSLDISNQPQHF.